One and the same sample provided the 32 T cell receptor beta chains below, sequenced in a study of cytomegalovirus exposure and HLA in healthy donors. It was with 60 Vbeta and 13 Jbeta primers that the PCR ran. The method was immunoSEQ multiplex PCR; TCRdb's version includes in-frame clones alone and lacks a portion of them. The sample lists about 140,000 clones, roughly 76% seen once, with 3.5% to 4% in the top ten. The specimen sequenced was PBMCs. Receptors were obtained from a man between 18 and 29 years old in good health and CMV-seronegative.

The chain carries TRBV18 and TRBJ2-2; 10 bases match TRBD1. The CDR3 has 16 amino acids. Trimming cost V 0 bases and J 3 bases; bases outside gene matches: 1. The germline V gene encodes CDR1 KGHSH and CDR2 LQKENI. The CDR3 DNA reads TGTGCCAGCTCACCACCGGGGACAGGGGACACCGGGGAGCTGTTTTTT. It translates to CASSPPGTGDTGELFF.

This clone has a handful of counts. This chain connects TRBV7-3 to TRBJ1-4, with D tentatively TRBD1 (6 bases). The CDR3 consists of 15 residues. The V gene's germline CDR1 is SGHTA and CDR2 FQGTGA. V lost 0 bases, J lost 5 bases, and 10 bases lay in between. CDR3 region: CASSLTGAVNEKLFF. The CDR3 DNA is TGTGCCAGCAGCTTAACGGGGGCAGTAAATGAAAAACTGTTTTTT.

V and J are TRBV5-8 and TRBJ2-7; 7 nucleotides agree with TRBD1. V was pared by 8 bases and J by 0 bases, with 17 bases of the junction left unmatched. The CDR3 has 17 residues. Germline CDR1 reads SGHTS; CDR2 reads YDEGEE. CDR3 region: CARLRKTGTVPSYEQYF. The CDR3 DNA reads TGTGCCAGGCTTCGAAAAACCGGGACAGTCCCCTCCTACGAGCAGTACTTC.

The chain carries TRBV6-5 and TRBJ2-1, with TRBD2 matching 8 bases. Germline CDR1 MNHEY, CDR2 SVGAGI. This CDR3 comprises 11 residues. V gave up 4 bases and J gave up 15 bases; unmatched junction bases: 5. As DNA, the CDR3 is TGTGCCAGCAGTTCAGGGACTAGAAGGTTCTTC. Translated, it gives CASSSGTRRFF.

This clone showed up just once. This chain links TRBV2 with TRBJ1-2; TRBD1 agrees at 10 bases. The V gene's germline CDR1 is SNHLY and CDR2 FYNNEI. The CDR3 sequence is 14 residues long. V lost 4 bases, J lost 8 bases, and 7 bases stayed unmatched. CDR3 amino acids: CASSGQGASEGYTF. In nucleotides, the CDR3 is TGTGCCAGCAGTGGACAGGGGGCCTCGGAGGGCTACACCTTC. Full variable domain (rest looked up from reference TRBV2 and TRBJ1-2): EPEVTQTPSHQVTQMGQEVILRCVPISNHLYFYWYRQILGQKVEFLVSFYNNEISEKSEIFDDQFSVERPDGSNFTLKIRSTKLEDSAMYFCASSGQGASEGYTFGSGTRLTVV.

The chain couples TRBV7-3 to TRBJ2-6; 7 bases agree with TRBD1. The length of the CDR3 is 15 residues. Per the germline V gene, CDR1 is SGHTA and CDR2 is FQGTGA. J gave up 4 bases and V 5 bases, and 5 bases lay outside the gene matches. CDR3 region: CASSPQGSGANVLTF. The CDR3 DNA is TGTGCCAGCAGCCCACAGGGGTCCGGGGCCAACGTCCTGACTTTC. The whole variable domain, remainder taken from reference TRBV7-3 and TRBJ2-6, is GAGVSQTPSNKVTEKGKYVELRCDPISGHTALYWYRQSLGQGPEFLIYFQGTGAADDSGLPNDRFFAVRPEGSVSTLKIQRTERGDSAVYLCASSPQGSGANVLTFGAGSRLTVL.

This clone was seen only a few times. V gene TRBV5-1 combines with J gene TRBJ1-2; TRBD1 aligns across 8 bases. The V and J ends lost 0 bases and 4 bases, in that order; junction bases with no gene match: 5. Germline loops: CDR1 SGHRS, CDR2 YFSETQ. The CDR3 has 15 amino acids. CDR3 sequence (DNA): TGCGCCAGCAGCTTGGCTACAGGGACAGGCTATGGCTACACCTTC. Its translation is CASSLATGTGYGYTF.

This clone was recorded once. This chain joins TRBV19 and TRBJ1-4; D is ambiguous. V shed 7 bases and J shed 4 bases, with 16 bases lying between them. CDR3 size: 15 residues. CDR1 LNHDA and CDR2 SQIVND come from the germline V gene (reference sequence). The CDR3 is CASTYSVTNNEKLFF. The CDR3 nucleotides read TGTGCCAGTACCTACTCTGTGACTAATAATGAAAAACTGTTTTTT.

This clone turned up a few times. The chain couples TRBV7-9 to TRBJ1-1, with D uncertain. Germline V gives CDR1 SEHNR, CDR2 FQNEAQ (reference sequence). CDR3 length: 14 residues. Trimming stripped 5 bases from V and 0 bases from J, with 10 bases between. In DNA, the CDR3 is TGTGCCAGCAGCGCGGCTCTAATGAACACTGAAGCTTTCTTT. Translation: CASSAALMNTEAFF.

V gene TRBV5-1 combines with J gene TRBJ1-5; D not resolved. Germline V gives CDR1 SGHRS, CDR2 YFSETQ. V was clipped by 4 bases and J by 2 bases, with 16 bases between them. The CDR3 runs 16 residues. The CDR3 reads CASSLNPRGGNQPQHF. CDR3 in DNA: TGCGCCAGCAGCCTCAATCCCCGGGGTGGCAATCAGCCCCAGCATTTT.

The chain carries TRBV10-1 and TRBJ2-1; 10 nucleotides match TRBD1. The germline V gene has CDR1 WNHNN and CDR2 SYGVQD (reference sequence). The CDR3 sequence is 14 residues long. The V and J ends lost 6 bases and 5 bases, in that order; junction bases with no gene match: 4. The DNA of the CDR3 is TGCGCCAGCAGAATGGGACAGGGGAACAATGAGCAGTTCTTC. Translation: CASRMGQGNNEQFF.

This chain connects TRBV11-3 to TRBJ1-4; D might be TRBD1 (5 bases). The germline CDR1 and CDR2 sequences are SGHNT and YENEEA. Trimming left V 1 base short and J 3 bases short, with 12 bases between. The CDR3 consists of 16 residues. The CDR3 DNA reads TGTGCCAGCAGCTTAGGTTACCAGGGATCTAATGAAAAACTGTTTTTT. Amino acids: CASSLGYQGSNEKLFF.

In this sample, this clone turned up a few times. This sequence joins TRBV5-6 and TRBJ2-7, with D maybe TRBD1 (5 bases). The germline gives CDR1 SGHDT, CDR2 YYEEEE. The CDR3 is 15 amino acids. The germline V and J ends were trimmed by 5 bases and 2 bases, with 17 bases remaining between them. The CDR3 sequence: CASRLWGGYTYEQYF. The CDR3 region has the DNA TGTGCCAGCAGGTTGTGGGGCGGTTATACCTACGAGCAGTACTTC.

Only one count was recorded for this clone. V gene TRBV25-1 combines with J gene TRBJ2-7, with D maybe TRBD2 (5 bases). Germline V gene sequence: CDR1 MGHDK, CDR2 SYGVNS. The CDR3 sequence is 14 residues long. The V end lost 2 bases, the J end lost 4 bases, and 12 bases lay between the germline ends. CDR3 nucleotide sequence: TGTGCCAGCAGTGAAGCTACGGGGTCTTACGAGCAGTACTTC. This codes for CASSEATGSYEQYF.

The chain couples TRBV30 to TRBJ1-2, with a possible D match to TRBD1 (6 bases). CDR3 length equals 12 residues. CDR1 GTSNPN and CDR2 SVGIG come from the germline V gene (reference sequence). Trimming took off 8 bases at V and 8 bases at J, with 18 bases between the two ends. CDR3 amino acids: CARNRDRMGYTF. The DNA of the CDR3 is TGTGCCAGAAACAGGGACCGTATGGGCTACACCTTC.

The V gene is TRBV5-1, the J gene TRBJ2-3, with D perhaps TRBD1 (6 bases). The CDR3 loop spans 15 amino acids. CDR1 and CDR2 from the germline V gene are SGHRS and YFSETQ. Trimming shortened V by 6 bases and J by 0 bases, and 14 bases separated the two germline ends. The CDR3, as DNA: TGCGCCAGCACCATTGGACAGACTAGCACAGATACGCAGTATTTT. Its translation: CASTIGQTSTDTQYF.

V and J are TRBV5-1 and TRBJ2-1; 11 nucleotides match TRBD2. CDR1 is SGHRS, CDR2 YFSETQ, per germline. After removal of 4 bases from V and 7 bases from J, the junction contained 10 bases not matched to a gene. The CDR3 consists of 16 residues. Here the CDR3 reads CASSTYSGGAQNEQFF. The CDR3 nucleotides are TGCGCCAGCAGCACCTATAGCGGGGGGGCCCAGAATGAGCAGTTCTTC. The entire variable domain, with the rest obtained from reference TRBV5-1 and TRBJ2-1, is as follows: KAGVTQTPRYLIKTRGQQVTLSCSPISGHRSVSWYQQTPGQGLQFLFEYFSETQRNKGNFPGRFSGRQFSNSRSEMNVSTLELGDSALYLCASSTYSGGAQNEQFFGPGTRLTVL.

This clone was recorded only once. The rearrangement joins TRBV5-1 to TRBJ2-3, with TRBD1 identical over 8 bases. The CDR3 spans 15 residues. Germline CDR1 is SGHRS and CDR2 is YFSETQ. Trimming at V came to 0 bases and at J to 5 bases, leaving 5 bases not matched to a gene. The CDR3 here is CASSLGAGGGDTQYF. DNA of the CDR3: TGCGCCAGCAGCTTGGGGGCAGGGGGCGGAGATACGCAGTATTTT.

This clone is medium-sized within its sample. Other DNA sequences in this specimen translate into the identical CDR3. The chain has TRBV29-1 and TRBJ1-2; D gene ambiguous. The CDR3 runs to 10 residues. Trimming cost V 3 bases and J 8 bases, with 7 bases left between them. Germline-derived CDR1 and CDR2 are SQVTM and ANQGSEA. CDR3 DNA sequence: TGCAGCGTTGAGACGGGAGGCTACACCTTC. Translating it yields CSVETGGYTF.

The rearrangement links TRBV2 to TRBJ2-5; 10 positions agree with TRBD1. Unmatched junction bases numbered 10, after V lost 3 bases and J lost 6 bases. The CDR3 is 16 residues long. Germline CDR1 reads SNHLY; CDR2 reads FYNNEI. The CDR3 is CASSDPDRGFVKTQYF. DNA of the CDR3: TGTGCCAGCAGTGATCCGGACAGGGGGTTCGTGAAGACCCAGTACTTC.

The rearrangement joins TRBV7-9 to TRBJ2-7; the D gene is possibly TRBD1 (6 bases). Trimming removed 5 bases from V and 6 bases from J, with 20 bases in between. CDR3 length: 15 amino acids. Germline CDR1 SEHNR, CDR2 FQNEAQ (reference sequence). The CDR3 DNA reads as TGTGCCAGCAGCCTCCCGGGACACCAACAGGGCGAGCAGTACTTC. Amino acid sequence: CASSLPGHQQGEQYF.

The table lists this clone with a count of one. This chain uses TRBV19 with TRBJ1-5, with D uncertain. Trimming left V 1 base short and J 3 bases short, with 7 bases between. Germline V gene data show CDR1 as LNHDA and CDR2 as SQIVND (reference sequence). CDR3 size: 14 residues. CDR3 in DNA: TGTGCCAGTAGTATAGCAGTATTCAATCAGCCCCAGCATTTT. Translating it yields CASSIAVFNQPQHF.

The J gene is TRBJ2-7, the V gene TRBV6-5; 10 nucleotides agree with TRBD1. Trimming took 5 bases from V and 0 from J; bases not matched to a gene: 4. This CDR3 spans 15 amino acids. Germline V lookup: CDR1 MNHEY, CDR2 SVGAGI. The CDR3 reads CASSPGQGSSYEQYF. In DNA, the CDR3 is TGTGCCAGCAGTCCGGGACAGGGGAGCTCCTACGAGCAGTACTTC.

This rearrangement joins TRBV19 to TRBJ1-4, with a tentative D call TRBD1 (5 bases). The CDR3 sequence is 14 residues long. Trimming removed 3 bases from V and 6 bases from J, with 11 bases in between. Germline-derived CDR1 and CDR2 are LNHDA and SQIVND (reference sequence). The CDR3 loop reads CASSMSGKHEKLFF. Here the CDR3 DNA reads TGTGCCAGTAGTATGTCAGGGAAGCATGAAAAACTGTTTTTT. Full variable domain (missing parts from reference TRBV19 and TRBJ1-4): DGGITQSPKYLFRKEGQNVTLSCEQNLNHDAMYWYRQDPGQGLRLIYYSQIVNDFQKGDIAEGYSVSREKKESFPLTVTSAQKNPTAFYLCASSMSGKHEKLFFGSGTQLSVL.

The chain has TRBV18 and TRBJ2-3; 7 positions match TRBD1. The CDR3 is made up of 16 amino acids. Germline V CDR1 and CDR2: KGHSH, LQKENI. J gave up 6 bases and V 5 bases, and 14 bases lay outside the gene matches. The CDR3 DNA follows: TGTGCCAGCTCAGTCCGGAGACAGGGTTTTGTGGATACGCAGTATTTT. Translation: CASSVRRQGFVDTQYF.

This clone was counted a few times. J is TRBJ1-1 and V is TRBV21-1; the table names TRBD1, a call not compared with the DNA. TRBV21-1 is a recognized pseudogene. This CDR3 region has 19 residues. CDR3 DNA: TGTGCCAGCAGCAAATGGGTGCGGGACAGGGTAAAACTTATAACTGAAGCTTTCTTT. Its protein is CASSKWVRDRVKLITEAFF.

The chain recombines TRBV21-1 with TRBJ1-2. TRBV21-1 is deemed a pseudogene. CDR3 size: 15 residues. The CDR3 DNA follows: TGTGCCAGCAGCAAAGTGGATGGTAGCCCCTATGGCTACACCTTC. Translated: CASSKVDGSPYGYTF.

The rearrangement uses TRBV5-1 and TRBJ2-2; a possible D gene is TRBD2 (5 bases). The V end was cut by 3 bases, the J end by 4 bases, with 13 bases between. This CDR3 region has 15 residues. Germline loops: CDR1 SGHRS, CDR2 YFSETQ. CDR3 nucleotides: TGCGCCAGCAGCTGGACTCAGGTCTTCACCGGGGAGCTGTTTTTT. It codes for CASSWTQVFTGELFF.

V gene TRBV11-3 combines with J gene TRBJ2-7; possibly TRBD1 for D (5 bases). V was clipped by 5 bases and J by 1 base, with 12 bases between them. The CDR3 contains 14 residues. Germline-derived CDR1 and CDR2 are SGHNT and YENEEA. CDR3 bases: TGTGCCAGCAGCCCTGACAGAGGTTCCTACGAGCAGTACTTC. Translated, it gives CASSPDRGSYEQYF.

The chain links TRBV6-5 to TRBJ1-1, with D perhaps matching TRBD1 (5 bases). The CDR3 is 15 amino acids. Between the trimmed V and J ends, which lost 1 base and 3 bases, there was a span of 12 bases. Germline V lookup: CDR1 MNHEY, CDR2 SVGAGI. This CDR3 reads CASSYLGQGDTEAFF. DNA of the CDR3: TGTGCCAGCAGTTACTTGGGGCAGGGTGACACTGAAGCTTTCTTT.

This clone was found a few times. The chain joins TRBV14 to TRBJ2-5, with a tentative D call TRBD1 (5 bases). Germline assignment: CDR1 SGHDN and CDR2 FVKESK. CDR3 length equals 13 residues. V lost 0 bases, J lost 7 bases, and 9 bases lay in between. The CDR3 nucleotides are TGTGCCAGCAGCCAAGATTTTCAGGGGACCCAGTACTTC. This encodes CASSQDFQGTQYF.

Only a few counts were recorded for this clone. The J gene is TRBJ2-3, the V gene TRBV18; 9 bases align to TRBD1. This CDR3 spans 15 amino acids. Germline V gene lookup returns CDR1 KGHSH and CDR2 LQKENI. The V and J ends lost 4 bases and 4 bases, in that order; junction bases with no gene match: 6. CDR3 bases: TGTGCCAGCTCACTTGGACAGGGGTTGGCAGATACGCAGTATTTT. Translation gives CASSLGQGLADTQYF.